This entry lists 17 T cell receptor beta chains sequenced from one sample in a study of shared clonotypes between healthy human individuals. Using immunoSEQ multiplex PCR, the repertoire was profiled, and TCRdb retains in-frame clones only, with some absent. The data contain approximately 1.4 million clones, approximately 98% of them singletons. The specimen sequenced was naive CD4+ T cells sorted from blood. As for subset: CD45RA+ positively selected. The source is a young man in good health.

The chain employs TRBV5-1 and TRBJ2-1; D is uncertain. This CDR3 contains 13 residues. CDR1 and CDR2 (germline): SGHRS, YFSETQ. Between the trimmed V and J ends, which lost 4 bases and 6 bases, there was a span of 11 bases. CDR3 nucleotides: TGCGCCAGCAGCGTCGCTTTGGTCAATGAGCAGTTCTTC. Translated: CASSVALVNEQFF.

The V gene is TRBV9, the J gene TRBJ1-2, with D tentatively TRBD1 (6 bases). CDR3 length: 14 amino acids. V was clipped by 0 bases and J by 3 bases, with 9 bases between them. CDR1 and CDR2 from the germline V gene are SGDLS and YYNGEE. The CDR3 coding sequence is TGTGCCAGCAGCGTAGCTGCAGGGGACTATGGCTACACCTTC. It encodes CASSVAAGDYGYTF.

The chain links TRBV7-9 to TRBJ1-1; D ambiguous. Germline V gives CDR1 SEHNR, CDR2 FQNEAQ (reference sequence). CDR3 size: 12 residues. V gave up 4 bases and J gave up 11 bases, with 14 bases separating them. In nucleotides, the CDR3 is TGTGCCAGCAGCTCGCGAAGCTTAAGGGCTTTCTTT. Translated, it gives CASSSRSLRAFF.

This sequence joins TRBV11-2 and TRBJ2-7; 9 bases map to TRBD2. Germline V gives CDR1 SGHAT, CDR2 FQNNGV. V dropped 6 bases and J dropped 2; count of bases not matched to a gene: 8. The CDR3 has 15 residues. The CDR3 loop is CASRVSGRQAYEQYF. The DNA of the CDR3 is TGTGCCAGCAGAGTAAGCGGGAGGCAGGCCTACGAGCAGTACTTC.

The chain joins TRBV27 to TRBJ1-1; no clear D. CDR1 is MNHEY, CDR2 SMNVEV, per germline (reference sequence). Trimming removed 7 bases at V and 1 base at J, with 13 bases between. CDR3 length: 14 residues. DNA for the CDR3: TGTGCCAGCAACTCCTCGACAAAGAACACTGAAGCTTTCTTT. This sequence encodes CASNSSTKNTEAFF.

The rearrangement links TRBV21-1 to TRBJ2-2; the table's D call TRBD1 went unverified against the DNA. TRBV21-1 represents a pseudogene. This CDR3 has 18 amino acids. The CDR3 reads CASSNSDRAPHRTGELFF. The CDR3 nucleotides are TGTGCCAGCAGCAACTCGGACAGGGCCCCACATCGGACCGGGGAGCTGTTTTTT.

The chain employs TRBV11-2 and TRBJ2-7; TRBD2 is a possible D gene (5 bases). The V gene's germline CDR1 is SGHAT and CDR2 FQNNGV. V was cut by 3 bases and J by 2 bases, with 14 bases left in between. The CDR3 covers 15 residues. Written as DNA, the CDR3 is TGTGCCAGCAGCTTTTCCCCGGGAAGGACCTACGAGCAGTACTTC. Translating gives CASSFSPGRTYEQYF.

This sequence joins TRBV4-1 and TRBJ2-5, with 8 bases lining up with TRBD1. V was pared by 0 bases and J by 5 bases, with 5 bases of the junction left unmatched. Germline CDR1 is MGHRA and CDR2 is YSYEKL. The CDR3 totals 15 residues. CDR3 sequence: CASSQDGTGLETQYF. The CDR3 bases are TGCGCCAGCAGCCAAGATGGGACAGGTTTGGAGACCCAGTACTTC.

The chain employs TRBV2 and TRBJ2-2, with 10 bases lining up with TRBD1. V was pared by 8 bases and J by 5 bases, with 14 bases of the junction left unmatched. The CDR3 runs 17 residues. Germline-derived CDR1 and CDR2 are SNHLY and FYNNEI. This CDR3 is CASRGYRSGQGTGELFF. CDR3 nucleotides: TGTGCCAGCCGGGGGTATCGGTCGGGACAGGGGACCGGGGAGCTGTTTTTT. The full variable domain, its missing parts supplied by reference TRBV2 and TRBJ2-2, is EPEVTQTPSHQVTQMGQEVILRCVPISNHLYFYWYRQILGQKVEFLVSFYNNEISEKSEIFDDQFSVERPDGSNFTLKIRSTKLEDSAMYFCASRGYRSGQGTGELFFGEGSRLTVL.

This chain connects TRBV5-1 to TRBJ2-3; D is ambiguous. CDR1 is SGHRS and CDR2 is YFSETQ in the germline V gene. The V gene lost 0 bases and the J gene lost 2 bases, with 10 bases spanning the gap. The CDR3 has 15 amino acids. CDR3 protein: CASSLVGQPTDTQYF. The CDR3 region has the DNA TGCGCCAGCAGCTTGGTCGGCCAGCCCACAGATACGCAGTATTTT.

Note on this clone: The same CDR3 also results from other DNA sequences found in this sample. The chain links TRBV5-4 to TRBJ2-5, with D maybe TRBD1 (5 bases). This CDR3 has 13 amino acids. V was shortened by 0 bases and J by 2 bases, with 5 bases between the two germline ends. Germline CDR1 reads SGHNT; CDR2 reads YYREEE (reference sequence). The CDR3, as DNA: TGTGCCAGCAGCTTGGACAGGCAAGAGACCCAGTACTTC. Residues: CASSLDRQETQYF.

In its sample, this clone was seen once. J is TRBJ1-1 and V is TRBV20-1; D ambiguous. CDR1 and CDR2 from the germline V gene are DFQATT and SNEGSKA (reference sequence). V was trimmed by 3 bases and J by 7 bases, leaving 9 bases between them. The CDR3 loop spans 11 amino acids. The CDR3 nucleotides read TGCAGTGCTAGTAGGGCAGATGAAGCTTTCTTT. This gives the protein CSASRADEAFF.

This sequence joins TRBV6-5 and TRBJ2-2; TRBD2 matches 8 bases. From germline, CDR1 is MNHEY and CDR2 SVGAGI. Unmatched junction bases numbered 9, after V lost 2 bases and J lost 7 bases. CDR3 length equals 16 residues. The CDR3 region is CASSYRTSPNLGELFF. CDR3 bases: TGTGCCAGCAGTTACAGGACTAGCCCTAATCTCGGGGAGCTGTTTTTT.

The gene calls are TRBV5-4 and TRBJ2-7; TRBD1 agrees at 7 bases. CDR1 and CDR2 (germline): SGHNT, YYREEE (reference sequence). J gave up 0 bases and V 4 bases, and 4 bases lay outside the gene matches. This CDR3 has 14 residues. The CDR3 loop reads CASSRTGISYEQYF. For the CDR3, the DNA is TGTGCCAGCAGCCGGACAGGTATCTCCTACGAGCAGTACTTC.

Comment on this clone: This sample includes further DNA sequences coding for the same CDR3. The rearrangement uses TRBV5-1 and TRBJ2-5, with TRBD1 matching 7 bases. Germline CDR1 and CDR2: SGHRS and YFSETQ. CDR3 length: 14 residues. Germline trimming cut 0 bases from V and 3 bases from J; bases unmatched to any gene: 2. CDR3: CASSLDTGEETQYF. In nucleotides, the CDR3 is TGCGCCAGCAGCTTGGATACAGGGGAAGAGACCCAGTACTTC.

The chain recombines TRBV5-4 with TRBJ1-2, with D possibly being TRBD1 (6 bases). This CDR3 is built from 15 residues. Trimming took off 2 bases at V and 4 bases at J, with 15 bases between the two ends. CDR1 and CDR2 from the germline V gene are SGHNT and YYREEE (reference sequence). As DNA, the CDR3 is TGTGCCAGCAGCTTCAGGCGGGGGCAGGGCTATGGCTACACCTTC. Protein product: CASSFRRGQGYGYTF.

For this clone: The sample has other DNA sequences that encode this CDR3 too. The chain links TRBV5-1 to TRBJ1-1; TRBD1 is a possible D gene (5 bases). The CDR3 loop spans 14 amino acids. The germline V gene has CDR1 SGHRS and CDR2 YFSETQ. The V end lost 0 bases, the J end lost 4 bases, and 10 bases lay between the germline ends. The CDR3 nucleotides read TGCGCCAGCAGCTTGGACAGGCCGACCACTGAAGCTTTCTTT. It specifies CASSLDRPTTEAFF. Drawing the rest from reference TRBV5-1 and TRBJ1-1, the complete variable domain is KAGVTQTPRYLIKTRGQQVTLSCSPISGHRSVSWYQQTPGQGLQFLFEYFSETQRNKGNFPGRFSGRQFSNSRSEMNVSTLELGDSALYLCASSLDRPTTEAFFGQGTRLTVV.